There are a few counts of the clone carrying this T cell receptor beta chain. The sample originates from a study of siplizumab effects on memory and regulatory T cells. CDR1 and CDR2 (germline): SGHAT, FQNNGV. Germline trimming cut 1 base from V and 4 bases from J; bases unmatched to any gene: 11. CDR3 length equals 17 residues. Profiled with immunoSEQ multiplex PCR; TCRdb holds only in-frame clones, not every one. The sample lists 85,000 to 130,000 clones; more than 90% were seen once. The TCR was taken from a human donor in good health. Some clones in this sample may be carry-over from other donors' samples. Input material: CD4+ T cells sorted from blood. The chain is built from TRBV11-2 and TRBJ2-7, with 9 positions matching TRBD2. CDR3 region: CASSLAPWVAGVYEQYF. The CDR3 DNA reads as TGTGCCAGCAGCTTAGCCCCGTGGGTAGCGGGAGTGTACGAGCAGTACTTC.